The rows below give T cell receptor beta chains drawn from one sample of a study of control samples from healthy donors and cancer patients. The assay was immunoSEQ multiplex PCR, and TCRdb's table has in-frame clones only and misses some. The table lists about 94,000 clones, roughly nine tenths of them singletons, with 3% to 4.5% in the top ten. Specimen: blood. The receptors were sampled from a woman aged 18 to 35 in good health. The CDR3 runs from the conserved cysteine through the conserved F or W. D genes are given only for firm matches. Clone size, where shown, is once, few, many, or a class for clones that have expanded.

>TRBD1|TRBJ2-3|TRBV6-4|-
CASTGQGATDTQYF
TGTGCCAGCACCGGACAGGGGGCAACAGATACGCAGTATTTT
>-|TRBJ2-1|TRBV7-2|-
CASSPEVGVHEQFF
TGTGCCAGCAGTCCTGAGGTTGGCGTTCATGAGCAGTTCTTC
>-|TRBJ1-3|TRBV6-5|-
CASNRCRVSGNTIYF
TGTGCCAGCAATCGTTGCAGGGTATCGGGAAACACCATATATTTT
>-|TRBJ2-1|TRBV5-8|-
CASSLWGENEQFF
TGTGCCAGCAGCTTGTGGGGGGAAAATGAGCAGTTCTTC
>-|TRBJ1-1|TRBV6-5|-
CASRGTDEAFF
TGTGCCAGCAGAGGGACGGATGAAGCTTTCTTT
>-|TRBJ2-7|TRBV6-5|-
CASSNEQGYEQYF
TGTGCCAGCAGTAATGAACAGGGCTACGAGCAGTACTTC
>TRBD1|TRBJ1-4|TRBV4-1|-
CASSPRRGEANEKLFF
TGCGCCAGCAGCCCCCGCAGGGGGGAAGCTAATGAAAAACTGTTTTTT
>-|TRBJ2-2|TRBV10-3|-
CAISDYEGPGELFF
TGTGCCATCAGTGACTATGAGGGCCCCGGGGAGCTGTTTTTT
>-|TRBJ1-3|TRBV12-3/TRBV12-4|-
CASEQFSGNTIYF
TGTGCCAGTGAACAGTTCTCTGGAAACACCATATATTTT
>TRBD1|TRBJ1-2|TRBV9|once
CASSEGQGRDYTF
TGTGCCAGCAGCGAGGGACAGGGTCGGGACTACACCTTC
>-|TRBJ2-3|TRBV18|-
CASSPTADFSTDTQYF
TGTGCCAGCTCACCCACCGCAGATTTTAGCACAGATACGCAGTATTTT
>-|TRBJ1-2|TRBV19|-
CASSIQVTEANYGYTF
TGTGCCAGTAGTATTCAGGTGACAGAAGCTAACTATGGCTACACCTTC
>TRBD1|TRBJ1-1|TRBV5-1|-
CASSLWRQGMNTEAFF
TGCGCCAGCAGCTTGTGGCGACAGGGGATGAACACTGAAGCTTTCTTT
>-|TRBJ2-7|TRBV5-5|-
CASSFSGPEQYF
TGTGCCAGCAGCTTTTCCGGCCCCGAGCAGTACTTC
>-|TRBJ2-5|TRBV6-1|-
CASSESPASGTQYF
TGTGCCAGCAGTGAATCTCCTGCCTCGGGGACCCAGTACTTC
>-|TRBJ2-3|TRBV5-6|-
CASSLLWVSTDTQYF
TGTGCCAGCAGCCTTCTATGGGTAAGCACAGATACGCAGTATTTT
>-|TRBJ2-3|TRBV7-9|once
CASSLVNTDTQYF
TGTGCCAGCAGCTTAGTGAACACAGATACGCAGTATTTT
>TRBD2|TRBJ2-1|TRBV5-1|-
CASSFLAGGHNEQFF
TGCGCCAGCAGCTTTCTAGCGGGGGGTCACAATGAGCAGTTCTTC
>-|TRBJ1-3|TRBV4-1|-
CASSQGVRESSGNTIYF
TGCGCCAGCAGCCAGGGAGTAAGAGAGAGCTCTGGAAACACCATATATTTT
>-|TRBJ1-2|TRBV6-7|-
CASSYVSYGYTF
TGTGCCAGCAGTTACGTAAGTTATGGCTACACCTTC
>-|TRBJ1-5|TRBV15|few
CATSMRGGNQPQHF
TGTGCCACCAGCATGAGAGGGGGAAATCAGCCCCAGCATTTT
>-|TRBJ1-6|TRBV9|-
CASSVGGNNSPLHF
TGTGCCAGCAGCGTAGGAGGGAATAATTCACCCCTCCACTTT
>-|TRBJ1-4|TRBV19|once
CASKSPGQEKLFF
TGTGCCAGTAAAAGTCCCGGTCAAGAAAAACTGTTTTTT
>-|TRBJ1-2|TRBV7-9|-
CASSLPASGGFYGYTF
TGTGCCAGCAGCTTACCAGCGTCGGGGGGCTTCTATGGCTACACCTTC
>-|TRBJ1-2|TRBV5-1|-
CASSFEGRPNYGYTF
TGCGCCAGCAGCTTTGAGGGTAGGCCTAACTATGGCTACACCTTC
>TRBD2|TRBJ2-1|TRBV2|once
CASKGTGGAYNEQFF
TGTGCCAGCAAAGGGACCGGGGGGGCCTACAATGAGCAGTTCTTC
>TRBD1|TRBJ2-3|TRBV10-3|-
CATQDQPGQGDDTQYF
TGTGCCACCCAAGACCAACCGGGACAGGGGGATGATACGCAGTATTTT
>TRBD2|TRBJ2-1|TRBV5-1|-
CASSLTSGGRQNEQFF
TGCGCCAGCAGCTTGACTAGCGGGGGGCGGCAGAATGAGCAGTTCTTC
>TRBD2|TRBJ2-3|TRBV10-3|-
CAISETMGAGGPQDTQYF
TGTGCCATCAGTGAAACCATGGGAGCGGGGGGGCCTCAAGATACGCAGTATTTT
>-|TRBJ1-1|TRBV27|once
CASRLRTPGEAFF
TGTGCCAGCAGACTCCGGACACCTGGAGAAGCTTTCTTT
>-|TRBJ2-1|TRBV14|-
CASRRMGGGEQFF
TGTGCCAGCAGGAGGATGGGGGGAGGTGAGCAGTTCTTC
>-|TRBJ2-2|TRBV6-5|-
CAGKETYQTGELFF
TGTGCCGGGAAAGAGACTTATCAAACCGGGGAGCTGTTTTTT
>-|TRBJ2-7|TRBV2|-
CASSRDRNSYEQYF
TGTGCCAGCAGTCGGGACCGCAACTCCTACGAGCAGTACTTC
>-|TRBJ1-1|TRBV4-1|-
CASSQVIRLVNTEAFF
TGCGCCAGCAGCCAAGTAATACGGTTAGTGAACACTGAAGCTTTCTTT
>TRBD1|TRBJ1-5|TRBV7-8|-
CASSSTGVGQPQHF
TGTGCCAGCAGCTCCACAGGGGTAGGACAGCCCCAGCATTTT
>TRBD2|TRBJ2-2|TRBV14|-
CASSQTRSSGGSANTGELFF
TGTGCCAGCAGCCAAACTCGAAGTAGCGGGGGGTCCGCGAACACCGGGGAGCTGTTTTTT
>-|TRBJ2-7|TRBV2|-
CASGGSYEQYF
TGTGCCAGTGGGGGATCCTACGAGCAGTACTTC
>-|TRBJ1-1|TRBV3-1/TRBV3-2|-
CASSQGRGRNTEAFF
TGTGCCAGCAGCCAGGGGCGAGGTCGGAACACTGAAGCTTTCTTT
>-|TRBJ2-7|TRBV20-1|few
CSAFQDEQYF
TGCAGTGCTTTCCAAGACGAGCAGTACTTC
>TRBD1|TRBJ1-2|TRBV6-2/TRBV6-3|-
CASSSGGGPGQF
TGTGCCAGCAGTTCCGGGGGGGGACCGGGACAGTTC
>-|TRBJ1-1|TRBV25-1|-
CASSEETGSNTEAFF
TGTGCCAGCAGTGAAGAGACAGGTTCGAACACTGAAGCTTTCTTT
>TRBD2|TRBJ2-5|TRBV3-1/TRBV3-2|-
CASSRLAEETQYF
TGTGCCAGCAGCAGACTAGCGGAAGAGACCCAGTACTTC
>-|TRBJ1-1|TRBV6-6|-
CASSYLNEAFF
TGTGCCAGCAGTTACCTCAATGAAGCTTTCTTT
>-|TRBJ1-5|TRBV19|-
CASSSTGNQPQHF
TGTGCCAGTAGTTCGACGGGAAATCAGCCCCAGCATTTT
>-|TRBJ1-2|TRBV29-1|-
CSERGQVDGYTF
TGCAGCGAACGGGGGCAGGTAGATGGCTACACCTTC
>-|TRBJ1-2|TRBV21-1|-
CASSKSYGYTF
TGTGCCAGCAGCAAAAGCTATGGCTACACCTTC
>TRBD2|TRBJ2-3|TRBV9|-
CASSLTSGSRTDTQYF
TGTGCCAGCTCCCTGACTAGCGGGAGCCGCACAGATACGCAGTATTTT
>-|TRBJ2-7|TRBV6-1|once
CASSDGPGEQYF
TGTGCCAGCAGTGACGGTCCCGGGGAGCAGTACTTC
>-|TRBJ1-1|TRBV6-5|-
CASSSPPGGGYTEAFF
TGTGCCAGCAGTTCCCCCCCGGGAGGGGGGTACACTGAAGCTTTCTTT
>TRBD1|TRBJ1-4|TRBV19|-
CASSNPGTGGREKLFF
TGTGCCAGTAGTAACCCGGGGACAGGGGGACGCGAAAAACTGTTTTTT